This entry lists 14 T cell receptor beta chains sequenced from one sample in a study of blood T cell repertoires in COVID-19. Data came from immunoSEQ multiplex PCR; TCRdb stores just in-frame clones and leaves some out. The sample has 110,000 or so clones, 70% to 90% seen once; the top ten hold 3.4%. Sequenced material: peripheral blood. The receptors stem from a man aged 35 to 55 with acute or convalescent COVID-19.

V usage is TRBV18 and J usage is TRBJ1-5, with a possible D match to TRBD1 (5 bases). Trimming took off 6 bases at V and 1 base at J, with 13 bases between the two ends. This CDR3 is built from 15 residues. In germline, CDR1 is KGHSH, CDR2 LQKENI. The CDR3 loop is CASSPGGRSNQPQHF. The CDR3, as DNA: TGTGCCAGCTCTCCCGGGGGAAGAAGCAATCAGCCCCAGCATTTT.

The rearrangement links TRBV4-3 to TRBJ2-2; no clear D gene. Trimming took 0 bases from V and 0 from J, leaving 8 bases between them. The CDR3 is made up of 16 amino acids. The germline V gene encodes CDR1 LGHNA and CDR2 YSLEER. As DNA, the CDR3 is TGCGCCAGCAGCCAAGAAGTTTCAGCGAACACCGGGGAGCTGTTTTTT. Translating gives CASSQEVSANTGELFF.

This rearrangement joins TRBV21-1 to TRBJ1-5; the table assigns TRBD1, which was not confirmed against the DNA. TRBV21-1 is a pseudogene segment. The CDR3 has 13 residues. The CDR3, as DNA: TGTGCCAGACGGGACAGGGTAGATCAGCCCCAGCATTTT. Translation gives CARRDRVDQPQHF.

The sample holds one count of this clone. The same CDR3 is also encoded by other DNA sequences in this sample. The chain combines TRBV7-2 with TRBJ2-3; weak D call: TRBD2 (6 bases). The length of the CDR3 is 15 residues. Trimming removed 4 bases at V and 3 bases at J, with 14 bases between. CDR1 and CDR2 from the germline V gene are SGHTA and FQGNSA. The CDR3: CASSSRGGGTDTQYF. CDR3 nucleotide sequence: TGTGCCAGCAGCTCGAGGGGAGGTGGGACAGATACGCAGTATTTT. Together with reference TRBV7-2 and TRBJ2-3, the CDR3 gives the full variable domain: GAGVSQSPSNKVTEKGKDVELRCDPISGHTALYWYRQSLGQGLEFLIYFQGNSAPDKSGLPSDRFSAERTGGSVSTLTIQRTQQEDSAVYLCASSSRGGGTDTQYFGPGTRLTVL.

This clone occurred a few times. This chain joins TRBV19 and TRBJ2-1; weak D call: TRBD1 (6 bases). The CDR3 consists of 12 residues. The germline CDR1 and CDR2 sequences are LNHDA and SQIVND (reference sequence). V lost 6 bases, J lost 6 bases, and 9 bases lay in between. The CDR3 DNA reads TGTGCCAGTAGACAGGGCCGCAATGAGCAGTTCTTC. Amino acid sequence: CASRQGRNEQFF. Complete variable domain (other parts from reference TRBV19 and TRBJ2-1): DGGITQSPKYLFRKEGQNVTLSCEQNLNHDAMYWYRQDPGQGLRLIYYSQIVNDFQKGDIAEGYSVSREKKESFPLTVTSAQKNPTAFYLCASRQGRNEQFFGPGTRLTVL.

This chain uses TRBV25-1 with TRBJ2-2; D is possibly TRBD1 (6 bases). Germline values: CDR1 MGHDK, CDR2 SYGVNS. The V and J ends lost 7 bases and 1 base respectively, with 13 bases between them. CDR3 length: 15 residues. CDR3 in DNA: TGTGCCAGCACCGGGACACTTAAGAACACCGGGGAGCTGTTTTTT. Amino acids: CASTGTLKNTGELFF.

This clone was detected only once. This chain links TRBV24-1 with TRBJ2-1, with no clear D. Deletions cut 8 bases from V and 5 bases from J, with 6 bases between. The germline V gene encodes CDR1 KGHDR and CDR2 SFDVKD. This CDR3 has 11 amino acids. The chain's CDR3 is CATTGNNEQFF. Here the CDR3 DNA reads TGTGCCACCACAGGAAACAATGAGCAGTTCTTC.

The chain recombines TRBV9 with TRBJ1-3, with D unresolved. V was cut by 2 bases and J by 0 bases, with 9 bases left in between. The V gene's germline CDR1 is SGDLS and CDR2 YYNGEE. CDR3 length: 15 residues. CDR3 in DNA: TGTGCCAGCAGCGTCGGTCCCCCCTCTGGAAACACCATATATTTT. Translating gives CASSVGPPSGNTIYF.

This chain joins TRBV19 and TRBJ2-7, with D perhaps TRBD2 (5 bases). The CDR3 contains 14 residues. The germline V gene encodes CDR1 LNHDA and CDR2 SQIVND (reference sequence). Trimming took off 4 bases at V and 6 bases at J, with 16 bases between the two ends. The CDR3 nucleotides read TGTGCCAGTAGTACCTACCTAGCACCGGGCGAGCAGTACTTC. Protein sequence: CASSTYLAPGEQYF.

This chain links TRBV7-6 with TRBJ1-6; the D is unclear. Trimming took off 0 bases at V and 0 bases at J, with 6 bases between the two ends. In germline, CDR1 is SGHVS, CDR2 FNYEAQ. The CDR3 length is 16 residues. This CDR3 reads CASSLAADSYNSPLHF. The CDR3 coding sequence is TGTGCCAGCAGCTTAGCGGCAGACTCCTATAATTCACCCCTCCACTTT. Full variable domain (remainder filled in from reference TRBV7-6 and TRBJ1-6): GAGVSQSPRYKVTKRGQDVALRCDPISGHVSLYWYRQALGQGPEFLTYFNYEAQQDKSGLPNDRFSAERPEGSISTLTIQRTEQRDSAMYRCASSLAADSYNSPLHFGNGTRLTVT.

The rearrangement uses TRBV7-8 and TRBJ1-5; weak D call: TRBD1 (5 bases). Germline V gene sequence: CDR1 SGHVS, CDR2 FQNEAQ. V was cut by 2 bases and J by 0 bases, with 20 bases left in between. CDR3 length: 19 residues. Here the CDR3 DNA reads TGTGCCAGCAGCTTACGAGGACGGGCGGGGGGGAATAGCAATCAGCCCCAGCATTTT. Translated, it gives CASSLRGRAGGNSNQPQHF. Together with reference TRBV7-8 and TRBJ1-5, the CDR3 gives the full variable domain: GAGVSQSPRYKVAKRGQDVALRCDPISGHVSLFWYQQALGQGPEFLTYFQNEAQLDKSGLPSDRFFAERPEGSVSTLKIQRTQQEDSAVYLCASSLRGRAGGNSNQPQHFGDGTRLSIL.

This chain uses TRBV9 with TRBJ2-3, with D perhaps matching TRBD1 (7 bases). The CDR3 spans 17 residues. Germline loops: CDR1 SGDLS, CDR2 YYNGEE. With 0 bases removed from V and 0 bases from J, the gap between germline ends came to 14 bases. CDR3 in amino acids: CASSVEGAGTSTDTQYF. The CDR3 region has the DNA TGTGCCAGCAGCGTAGAGGGGGCGGGGACTAGCACAGATACGCAGTATTTT. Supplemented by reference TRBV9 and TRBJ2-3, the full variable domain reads DSGVTQTPKHLITATGQRVTLRCSPRSGDLSVYWYQQSLDQGLQFLIQYYNGEERAKGNILERFSAQQFPDLHSELNLSSLELGDSALYFCASSVEGAGTSTDTQYFGPGTRLTVL.

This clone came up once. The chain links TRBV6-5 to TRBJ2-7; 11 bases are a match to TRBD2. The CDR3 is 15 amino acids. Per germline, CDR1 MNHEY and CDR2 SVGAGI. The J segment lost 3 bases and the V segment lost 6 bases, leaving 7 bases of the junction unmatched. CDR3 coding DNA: TGTGCCAGCAGGGAGCTAGCGGGGGGCAGCTACGAGCAGTACTTC. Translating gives CASRELAGGSYEQYF.

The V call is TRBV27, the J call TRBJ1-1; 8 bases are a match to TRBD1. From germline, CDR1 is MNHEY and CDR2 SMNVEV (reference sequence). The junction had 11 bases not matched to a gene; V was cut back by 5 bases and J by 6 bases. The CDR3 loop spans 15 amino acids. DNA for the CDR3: TGTGCCAGCAGTCGCTTCTCAGGGGGCGAGGCTGAAGCTTTCTTT. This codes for CASSRFSGGEAEAFF.